The 22 T cell receptor beta chains below come from one sample, sequenced in a study of cytomegalovirus exposure and HLA in healthy donors. PCR involved 60 Vbeta and 13 Jbeta primers. Clones were read by immunoSEQ multiplex PCR, and TCRdb kept only the in-frame ones, dropping some. The table shows under 110,000 clones, with around 70% occurring only once. Source material: PBMCs. The receptors were sampled from a boy aged 10-17 years in good health and CMV-seronegative.

The chain is built from TRBV7-2 and TRBJ2-5; D may be TRBD2 (7 bases). The CDR3 is 14 residues long. Germline lookup yields CDR1 SGHTA and CDR2 FQGNSA. The V end lost 7 bases, the J end lost 1 base, and 13 bases lay between the germline ends. The CDR3 DNA reads TGTGCCAGCAATTGGGGGGGCGCCCAAGAGACCCAGTACTTC. This sequence encodes CASNWGGAQETQYF.

CDR3 sequence (DNA): TGTGCCAGCAGCGAGACTACAGGGTTACTCAATCAGCCCCAGCATTTT. This codes for CASSETTGLLNQPQHF. This chain joins TRBV7-2 and TRBJ1-5, with TRBD1 as a possible D gene (6 bases). The CDR3 has 16 amino acids. Germline V gene lookup returns CDR1 SGHTA and CDR2 FQGNSA. V lost 5 bases and J 3 bases, leaving 17 bases between the germline ends.

This clone was observed a handful of times. This chain connects TRBV6-6 to TRBJ2-7, with no clear D. The CDR3 covers 14 residues. Germline CDR1 and CDR2: MNHNY and SVGAGI (reference sequence). Trimming stripped 5 bases from V and 0 bases from J, with 11 bases between. CDR3 sequence (DNA): TGTGCCAGCAGTCGCGACGAGGTCTCCTACGAGCAGTACTTC. It translates to CASSRDEVSYEQYF.

The chain combines TRBV28 with TRBJ1-5; D not certain. The V end was cut by 4 bases, the J end by 2 bases, with 21 bases between. The CDR3 spans 18 residues. The germline gives CDR1 MDHEN, CDR2 SYDVKM. Here the CDR3 DNA reads TGTGCCAGCAGTTACGATTACTTCTCTCCTGAGGGCAATCAGCCCCAGCATTTT. Translated: CASSYDYFSPEGNQPQHF.

This clone was seen a handful of times. The V and J genes are TRBV4-2 and TRBJ2-1, with a possible D match to TRBD2 (5 bases). This CDR3 has 13 amino acids. Germline V lookup: CDR1 LGHNA, CDR2 YNFKEQ. V was trimmed by 3 bases and J by 7 bases, leaving 10 bases between them. The CDR3 DNA sequence: TGTGCCAGCAGCCACCTGGGGAGTAATGAGCAGTTCTTC. This sequence encodes CASSHLGSNEQFF.

The chain recombines TRBV10-3 with TRBJ2-7; 7 bases align to TRBD2. Trimming took 5 bases from V and 1 from J; bases not matched to a gene: 2. CDR1 is ENHRY, CDR2 SYGVKD, per germline. The CDR3 has 13 residues. DNA for the CDR3: TGTGCCATCAGTCCAGCGGGGTCCTACGAGCAGTACTTC. Translated: CAISPAGSYEQYF.

The CDR3: CASSSGGTEAFF. CDR3 nucleotides: TGTGCCAGCAGCTCAGGGGGCACTGAAGCTTTCTTT. The chain is built from TRBV7-9 and TRBJ1-1; 7 bases line up with TRBD1. The CDR3 has 12 amino acids. With 4 bases clipped from V and 4 bases from J, the junction kept 0 bases outside the gene matches. The germline CDR1 and CDR2 sequences are SEHNR and FQNEAQ (reference sequence).

As DNA, the CDR3 is TGTGCCATCGGGGACAGGGAAAAAAACACCATATATTTT. Translating it yields CAIGDREKNTIYF. The chain employs TRBV10-3 and TRBJ1-3; 9 bases are shared with TRBD1. CDR3 size: 13 residues. V trimming: 8 bases; J trimming: 6 bases; junction bases outside the gene matches: 5. CDR1 is ENHRY, CDR2 SYGVKD, per germline.

The genes are TRBV5-1 and TRBJ2-2; D remains unclear. The germline V and J ends were trimmed by 0 bases and 9 bases, with 6 bases remaining between them. CDR1 SGHRS and CDR2 YFSETQ come from the germline V gene. The CDR3 sequence is 12 residues long. The CDR3 protein is CASSLGERELFF. Written as DNA, the CDR3 is TGCGCCAGCAGCTTGGGCGAGCGGGAGCTGTTTTTT.

V usage is TRBV29-1 and J usage is TRBJ1-1; D gene ambiguous. V gave up 2 bases and J gave up 4 bases, with 11 bases separating them. CDR1 and CDR2 (germline): SQVTM, ANQGSEA. The CDR3 runs to 13 residues. The CDR3 nucleotides are TGCAGCGTTGAATCCCTGTCCTCCACTGAAGCTTTCTTT. It codes for CSVESLSSTEAFF.

The table lists this clone with a count of one. The chain recombines TRBV11-2 with TRBJ1-2; a weak D match, TRBD1 (5 bases). This CDR3 region has 14 residues. Trimming left V 1 base short and J 4 bases short, with 10 bases between. Germline CDR1 reads SGHAT; CDR2 reads FQNNGV. CDR3 residues: CASSLGQGFYGYTF. DNA for the CDR3: TGTGCCAGCAGCTTAGGCCAGGGCTTCTATGGCTACACCTTC.

This chain joins TRBV7-2 and TRBJ1-6; no firm D call. Germline V gene data show CDR1 as SGHTA and CDR2 as FQGNSA. Trimming cost V 5 bases and J 8 bases, with 7 bases left between them. The CDR3 contains 12 residues. For the CDR3, the DNA is TGTGCCAGCAGCCGAGTAGATTCACCCCTCCACTTT. The encoded protein is CASSRVDSPLHF.

The J gene is TRBJ1-1, the V gene TRBV12-5; no clear D gene. From germline, CDR1 is LGHNT and CDR2 FRNRAP. The CDR3 covers 13 residues. Trimming took 1 base from V and 6 from J, leaving 9 bases between them. The DNA for the CDR3 is TGTGCTAGTGGTTTGGCTCTCGGGGCTGAAGCTTTCTTT. This translates into CASGLALGAEAFF.

The rearrangement joins TRBV5-1 to TRBJ1-2, with TRBD1 matching over 8 bases. This CDR3 is built from 16 residues. CDR1 and CDR2 (germline): SGHRS, YFSETQ. Trimming at V came to 4 bases and at J to 5 bases, leaving 13 bases not matched to a gene. CDR3 region: CASSITRTGQGYGYTF. The DNA for the CDR3 is TGCGCCAGCAGCATAACCAGAACCGGACAGGGTTATGGCTACACCTTC.

The genes are TRBV27 and TRBJ2-7, with 9 nucleotides matching TRBD1. CDR3 length equals 17 residues. The ends lost 5 bases at V and 5 bases at J; junction bases unmatched: 16. Germline lookup yields CDR1 MNHEY and CDR2 SMNVEV (reference sequence). This CDR3 is CASSLVGPRTGENEQYF. The CDR3 DNA follows: TGTGCCAGCAGTCTGGTCGGGCCCAGGACAGGGGAAAACGAGCAGTACTTC.

The chain links TRBV28 to TRBJ1-5; 8 positions match TRBD1. Per the germline V gene, CDR1 is MDHEN and CDR2 is SYDVKM. This CDR3 contains 15 residues. Trimming cost V 2 bases and J 11 bases; bases outside gene matches: 11. For the CDR3, the DNA is TGTGCCAGCAGTTTAGCTACAGGGGGGATAATGACCCAGCATTTT. Its protein is CASSLATGGIMTQHF.

The rearrangement links TRBV10-2 to TRBJ1-1; 7 bases align to TRBD1. The CDR3 is 18 amino acids. V lost 3 bases and J lost 3; bases outside the gene matches: 16. The germline CDR1 and CDR2 sequences are WSHSY and SAAADI. Here the CDR3 DNA reads TGCGCCAGCAGTGACCTCCTAAGGGTACAGGGGACCGACACTGAAGCTTTCTTT. Protein product: CASSDLLRVQGTDTEAFF.

The chain couples TRBV5-6 to TRBJ2-7; no definite D call. CDR3 length: 13 amino acids. CDR1 SGHDT and CDR2 YYEEEE come from the germline V gene. Trimming removed 4 bases at V and 6 bases at J, with 14 bases between. The DNA for the CDR3 is TGTGCCAGCAGCAATCCCTCCCGGAGCGAGCAGTACTTC. Its protein product is CASSNPSRSEQYF.

The chain combines TRBV6-1 with TRBJ1-2, with D uncertain. Trimming cost V 0 bases and J 7 bases, with 9 bases left between them. Germline V gives CDR1 MNHNS, CDR2 SASEGT. This CDR3 spans 13 amino acids. The CDR3 sequence is CASSEAVLGGYTF. The CDR3 nucleotides are TGTGCCAGCAGTGAAGCAGTACTCGGTGGCTACACCTTC.

The chain uses TRBV30 and TRBJ2-7; possibly TRBD1 for D (6 bases). There are 12 residues in the CDR3. Germline values: CDR1 GTSNPN, CDR2 SVGIG (reference sequence). Trimming took off 5 bases at V and 2 bases at J, with 10 bases between the two ends. CDR3 in DNA: TGTGCCTGGGGACAGTCTACCTACGAGCAGTACTTC. Encoded protein: CAWGQSTYEQYF.

V usage is TRBV28 and J usage is TRBJ1-1, with D possibly matching TRBD1 (5 bases). Germline-derived CDR1 and CDR2 are MDHEN and SYDVKM. Trimming pared 3 bases from V and 8 bases from J, leaving 10 bases between. The CDR3 covers 12 residues. CDR3 region: CASSFWSGEAFF. The CDR3 DNA is TGTGCCAGCAGTTTTTGGTCAGGGGAAGCTTTCTTT. Filled out from reference TRBV28 and TRBJ1-1, the complete variable domain reads DVKVTQSSRYLVKRTGEKVFLECVQDMDHENMFWYRQDPGLGLRLIYFSYDVKMKEKGDIPEGYSVSREKKERFSLILESASTNQTSMYLCASSFWSGEAFFGQGTRLTVV.

The genes are TRBV5-6 and TRBJ2-5, with 10 nucleotides matching TRBD2. Germline V gene sequence: CDR1 SGHDT, CDR2 YYEEEE. This CDR3 comprises 16 residues. After removal of 3 bases from V and 5 bases from J, the junction contained 10 bases not matched to a gene. The CDR3 region has the DNA TGTGCCAGCAGCTCGTTAACTAGCGGGATAAGGGAGACCCAGTACTTC. Translated, it gives CASSSLTSGIRETQYF.